The entry below gives a single T cell receptor beta chain sequence along with its context. Its target is not known. The sample belongs to a study of tumor-infiltrating lymphocytes in localized non-small cell lung cancer. General study results and limits: Available tissue quantity limited TCR sequencing to a patient subset. Each assay used a separate piece of the same tissue.

This table comes from immunoSEQ multiplex PCR, and its TCRdb copy is limited to in-frame clones, with some not included. This sample has over 10,000 clones, with 60% to 85% found just once. The CDR3 is 23 residues long. Germline V lookup: CDR1 WSHSY, CDR2 SAAADI. V lost 3 bases and J lost 3, with 33 bases in between. Sequenced: lung tumor tissue. The chain combines TRBV10-2 with TRBJ2-6; D may correspond to TRBD1 or TRBD2 (7 bases each). The origin of this receptor is a human donor with non-small cell lung cancer. The CDR3 nucleotides are TGCGCCAGCAGTGAAGGGTATGGGCAGGGGGGGACAAGCAGGTCTTTTGGGGCCAACGTCCTGACTTTC. The encoded protein is CASSEGYGQGGTSRSFGANVLTF.